Listed here is a single TCR beta chain. One junction end disagrees with the germline gene, perhaps due to a read error. PCR was run on genomic DNA. A primer set of 30 forward and 13 reverse primers amplified the CDR3. TCRdb re-analysed the multiplex PCR reads in MiXCR, keeping a single row per CDR3 protein. The sample has 250,000 or so distinct CDR3 sequences, around 47% seen once. The sample originates from a study of type 1 and type 2 diabetes patients. Study information: The cohort mixed type 1 diabetes, type 2 diabetes and nondiabetic donors.

Diabetic patients met standard criteria for type 1 or type 2 diabetes. This clonotype originated in a man in his late teens or twenties with type 2 diabetes. The specimen was peripheral blood mononuclear cells (PBMCs).

The CDR3 loop reads CSASSANNEQLF. Here the CDR3 DNA reads TGCAGTGCTAGTTCAGCCAACAATGAGCAGCTCTTC. The chain couples TRBV20-1 to TRBJ2-1; D call uncertain. The CDR3 has 12 amino acids. From germline, CDR1 is DFQATT and CDR2 SNEGSKA (reference sequence).